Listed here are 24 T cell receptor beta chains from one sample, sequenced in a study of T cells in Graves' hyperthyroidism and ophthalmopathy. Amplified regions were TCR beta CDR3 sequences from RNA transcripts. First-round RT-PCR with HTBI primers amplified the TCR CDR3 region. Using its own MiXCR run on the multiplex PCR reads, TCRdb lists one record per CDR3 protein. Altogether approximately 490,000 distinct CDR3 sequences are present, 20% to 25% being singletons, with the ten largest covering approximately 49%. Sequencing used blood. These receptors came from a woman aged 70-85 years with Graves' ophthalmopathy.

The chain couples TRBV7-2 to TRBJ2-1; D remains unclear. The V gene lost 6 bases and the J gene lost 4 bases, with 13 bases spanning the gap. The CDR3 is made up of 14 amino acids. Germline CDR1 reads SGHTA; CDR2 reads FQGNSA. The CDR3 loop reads CASSQRGRYNEQFF. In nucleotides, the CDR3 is TGTGCCAGCAGTCAAAGAGGCAGATACAATGAGCAGTTCTTC.

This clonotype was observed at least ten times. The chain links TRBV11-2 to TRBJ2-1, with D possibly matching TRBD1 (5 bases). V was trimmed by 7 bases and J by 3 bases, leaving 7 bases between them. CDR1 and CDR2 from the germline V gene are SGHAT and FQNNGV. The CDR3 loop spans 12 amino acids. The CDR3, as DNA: TGTGCCAGCACCCAGGGCTACAATGAGCAGTTCTTC. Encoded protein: CASTQGYNEQFF.

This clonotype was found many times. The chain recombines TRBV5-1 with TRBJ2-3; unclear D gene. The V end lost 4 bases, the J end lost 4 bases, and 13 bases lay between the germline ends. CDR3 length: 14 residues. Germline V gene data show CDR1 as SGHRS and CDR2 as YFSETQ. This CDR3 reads CASSEASAADTQYF. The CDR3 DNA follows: TGCGCCAGCAGCGAAGCCAGCGCAGCAGATACGCAGTATTTT.

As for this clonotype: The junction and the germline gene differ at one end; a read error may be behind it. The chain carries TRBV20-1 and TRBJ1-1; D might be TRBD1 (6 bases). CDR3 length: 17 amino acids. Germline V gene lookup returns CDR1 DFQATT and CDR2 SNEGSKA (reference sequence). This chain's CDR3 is CSARSPGLVGRDIESFF. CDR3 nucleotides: TGCAGTGCTAGATCCCCGGGACTCGTCGGACGGGACATTGAATCTTTCTTT.

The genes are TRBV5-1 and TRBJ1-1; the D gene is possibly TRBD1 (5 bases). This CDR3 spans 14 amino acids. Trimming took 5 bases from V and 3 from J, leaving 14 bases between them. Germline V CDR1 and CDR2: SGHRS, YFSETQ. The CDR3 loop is CASRGSRADTEAFF. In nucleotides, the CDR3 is TGCGCCAGCAGGGGGTCCAGGGCTGACACTGAAGCTTTCTTT.

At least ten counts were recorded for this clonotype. CDR3 protein: CASSFASGAYEQYF. The CDR3 DNA is TGTGCCAGCAGTTTTGCTAGCGGTGCTTACGAGCAGTACTTC. The V and J genes are TRBV12-3 or TRBV12-4 and TRBJ2-7, with 7 positions matching TRBD2. V trimming: 3 bases; J trimming: 4 bases; junction bases outside the gene matches: 6. This CDR3 is built from 14 residues.

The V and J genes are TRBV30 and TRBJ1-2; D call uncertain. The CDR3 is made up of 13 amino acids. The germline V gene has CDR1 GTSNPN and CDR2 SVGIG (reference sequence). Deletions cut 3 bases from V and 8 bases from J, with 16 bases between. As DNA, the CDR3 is TGTGCCTGGAGCCCTGGGCCCATCCGGGGCTACACCTTC. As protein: CAWSPGPIRGYTF.

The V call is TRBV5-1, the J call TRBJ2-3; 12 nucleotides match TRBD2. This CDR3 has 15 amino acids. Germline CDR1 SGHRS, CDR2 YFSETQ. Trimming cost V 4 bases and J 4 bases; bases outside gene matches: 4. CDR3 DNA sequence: TGCGCCAGCAGCCTTCTAGCGGGAGGGTCAGATACGCAGTATTTT. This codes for CASSLLAGGSDTQYF.

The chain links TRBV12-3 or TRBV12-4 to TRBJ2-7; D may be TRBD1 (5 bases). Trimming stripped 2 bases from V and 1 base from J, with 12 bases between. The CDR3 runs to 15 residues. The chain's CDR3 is CASSLRGLQSYEQYF. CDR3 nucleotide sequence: TGTGCCAGCAGTTTAAGGGGATTACAATCCTACGAGCAGTACTTC.

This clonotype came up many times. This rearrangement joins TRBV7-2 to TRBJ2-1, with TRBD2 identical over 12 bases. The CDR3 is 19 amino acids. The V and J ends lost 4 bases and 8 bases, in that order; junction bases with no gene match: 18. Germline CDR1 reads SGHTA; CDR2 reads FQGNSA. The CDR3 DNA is TGTGCCAGCAGCTCCGGCCCGCTAGCGGGAGGGCCTATGGTGTATGAGCAGTTCTTC. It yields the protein CASSSGPLAGGPMVYEQFF.

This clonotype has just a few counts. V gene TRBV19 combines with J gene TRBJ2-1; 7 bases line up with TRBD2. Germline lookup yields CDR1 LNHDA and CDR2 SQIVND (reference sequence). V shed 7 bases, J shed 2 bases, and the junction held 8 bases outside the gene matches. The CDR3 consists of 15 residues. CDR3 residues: CASTGGGVAYNEQFF. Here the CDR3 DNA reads TGTGCCAGTACGGGTGGGGGGGTAGCCTACAATGAGCAGTTCTTC. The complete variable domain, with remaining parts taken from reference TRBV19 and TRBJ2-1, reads DGGITQSPKYLFRKEGQNVTLSCEQNLNHDAMYWYRQDPGQGLRLIYYSQIVNDFQKGDIAEGYSVSREKKESFPLTVTSAQKNPTAFYLCASTGGGVAYNEQFFGPGTRLTVL.

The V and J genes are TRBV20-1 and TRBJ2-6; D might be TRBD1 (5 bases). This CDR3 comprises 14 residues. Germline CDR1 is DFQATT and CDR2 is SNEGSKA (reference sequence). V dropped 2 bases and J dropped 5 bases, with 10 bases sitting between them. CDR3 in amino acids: CSARLKGRANVLTF. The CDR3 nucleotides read TGCAGTGCTAGACTGAAGGGGCGGGCCAACGTCCTGACTTTC.

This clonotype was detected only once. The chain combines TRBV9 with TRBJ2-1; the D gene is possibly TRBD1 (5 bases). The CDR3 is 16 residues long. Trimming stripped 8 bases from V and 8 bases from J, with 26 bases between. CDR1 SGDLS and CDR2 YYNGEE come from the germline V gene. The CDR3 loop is CASHRSARPAIDEQFF. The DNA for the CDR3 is TGTGCCAGTCACAGGTCGGCCAGGCCGGCTATTGATGAGCAGTTCTTC.

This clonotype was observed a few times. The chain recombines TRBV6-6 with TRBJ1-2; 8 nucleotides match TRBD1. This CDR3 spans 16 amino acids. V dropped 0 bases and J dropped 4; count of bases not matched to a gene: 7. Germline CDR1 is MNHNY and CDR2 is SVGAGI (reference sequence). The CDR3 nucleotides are TGTGCCAGCAGTTACTCGGGGACAGGAGTAGTCTATGGCTACACCTTC. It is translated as CASSYSGTGVVYGYTF.

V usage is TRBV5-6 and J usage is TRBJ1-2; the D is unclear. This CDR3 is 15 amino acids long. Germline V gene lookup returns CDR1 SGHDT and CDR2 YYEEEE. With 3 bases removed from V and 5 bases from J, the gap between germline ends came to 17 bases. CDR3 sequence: CASSSGNSRDYGYTF. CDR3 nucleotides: TGTGCCAGCAGCTCCGGGAATTCGAGGGATTATGGCTACACCTTC.

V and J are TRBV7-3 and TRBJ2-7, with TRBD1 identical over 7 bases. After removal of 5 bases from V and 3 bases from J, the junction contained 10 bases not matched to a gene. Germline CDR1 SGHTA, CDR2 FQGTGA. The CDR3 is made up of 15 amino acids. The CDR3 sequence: CASSPSGTALYEQYF. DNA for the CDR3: TGTGCCAGCAGCCCCTCCGGGACAGCTCTCTACGAGCAGTACTTC.

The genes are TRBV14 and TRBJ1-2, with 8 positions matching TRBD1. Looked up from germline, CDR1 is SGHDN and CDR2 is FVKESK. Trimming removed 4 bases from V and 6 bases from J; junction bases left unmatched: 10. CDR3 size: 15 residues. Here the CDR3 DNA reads TGTGCCAGCAGCCTTCGACCCGGACAGGGTCATGGCTACACCTTC. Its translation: CASSLRPGQGHGYTF.

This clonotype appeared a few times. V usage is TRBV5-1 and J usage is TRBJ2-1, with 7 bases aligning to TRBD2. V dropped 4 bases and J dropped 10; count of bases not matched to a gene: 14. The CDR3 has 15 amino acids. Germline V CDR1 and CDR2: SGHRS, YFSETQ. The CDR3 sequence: CASSPRTGGGMEQFF. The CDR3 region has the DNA TGCGCCAGCAGCCCAAGAACAGGCGGGGGTATGGAGCAGTTCTTC.

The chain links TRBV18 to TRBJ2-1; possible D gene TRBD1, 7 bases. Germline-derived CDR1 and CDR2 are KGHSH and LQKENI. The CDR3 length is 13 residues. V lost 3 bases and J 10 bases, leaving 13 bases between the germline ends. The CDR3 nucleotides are TGTGCCAGCTCACCCGGACAGGCGGGGGAGCAGTTCTTC. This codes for CASSPGQAGEQFF.

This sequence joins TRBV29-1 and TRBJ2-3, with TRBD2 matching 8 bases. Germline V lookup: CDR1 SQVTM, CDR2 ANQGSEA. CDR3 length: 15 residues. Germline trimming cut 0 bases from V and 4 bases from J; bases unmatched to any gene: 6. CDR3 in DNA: TGCAGCGTTGAAGATCGTCGGGAGGGCCCAGATACGCAGTATTTT. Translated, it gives CSVEDRREGPDTQYF.

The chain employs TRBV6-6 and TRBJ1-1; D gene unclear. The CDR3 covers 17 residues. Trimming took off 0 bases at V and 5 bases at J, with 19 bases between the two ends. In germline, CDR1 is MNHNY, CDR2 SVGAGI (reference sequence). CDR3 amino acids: CASSYSPSLVSPTEAFF. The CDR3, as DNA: TGTGCCAGCAGTTACTCCCCATCTCTTGTCAGCCCGACTGAAGCTTTCTTT.

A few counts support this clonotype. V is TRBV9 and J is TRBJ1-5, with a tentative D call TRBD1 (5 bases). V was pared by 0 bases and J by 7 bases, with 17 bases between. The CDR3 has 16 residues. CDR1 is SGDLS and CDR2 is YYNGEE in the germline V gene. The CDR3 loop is CASSVDPLDTGQPQHF. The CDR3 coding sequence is TGTGCCAGCAGCGTAGACCCTTTGGACACGGGGCAGCCCCAGCATTTT.

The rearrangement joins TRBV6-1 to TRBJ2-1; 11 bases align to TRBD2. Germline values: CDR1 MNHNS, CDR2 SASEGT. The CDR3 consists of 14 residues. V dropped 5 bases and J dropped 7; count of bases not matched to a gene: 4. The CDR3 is CASSPRTSGNEQFF. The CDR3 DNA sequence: TGTGCCAGCAGTCCACGGACTAGCGGGAATGAGCAGTTCTTC.

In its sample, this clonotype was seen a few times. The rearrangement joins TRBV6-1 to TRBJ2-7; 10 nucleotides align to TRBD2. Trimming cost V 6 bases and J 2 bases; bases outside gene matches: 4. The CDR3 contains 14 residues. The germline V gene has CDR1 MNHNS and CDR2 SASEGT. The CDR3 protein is CASSGLAVTYEQYF. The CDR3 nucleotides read TGTGCCAGCAGCGGACTAGCGGTTACCTACGAGCAGTACTTC.